The 19 T cell receptor beta chains presented below share a single source sample, sequenced in a study of T cell responses to AZD1222 COVID-19 vaccine. Repertoires were generated with immunoSEQ multiplex PCR, while TCRdb's copy carries only in-frame clones and drops some. The sample contains 150,000 to 200,000 clones, just over 90% of which appear only once. This specimen was peripheral blood, taken on day 0 of AZD1222 vaccination. The receptor source for this set is an adult in good health.

CDR3 sequence (DNA): TGTGCCAGCACCCCCCCGGGCCTAGCGGGGGCTATTGAGCAGTTCTTC. Encoded protein: CASTPPGLAGAIEQFF. The chain combines TRBV11-2 with TRBJ2-1; 10 positions match TRBD2. Germline V gives CDR1 SGHAT, CDR2 FQNNGV. The CDR3 has 16 amino acids. With V trimmed by 7 bases and J by 9 bases, 15 bases remained unmatched.

The chain is built from TRBV5-1 and TRBJ1-1; the D is unclear. CDR1 is SGHRS, CDR2 YFSETQ, per germline. With 3 bases removed from V and 0 bases from J, the gap between germline ends came to 15 bases. The CDR3 is 16 amino acids. CDR3 bases: TGCGCCAGCAGCTCCTCTTTGGGAAACATGAACACTGAAGCTTTCTTT. As protein: CASSSSLGNMNTEAFF. Variable domain in full (rest from reference TRBV5-1 and TRBJ1-1): KAGVTQTPRYLIKTRGQQVTLSCSPISGHRSVSWYQQTPGQGLQFLFEYFSETQRNKGNFPGRFSGRQFSNSRSEMNVSTLELGDSALYLCASSSSLGNMNTEAFFGQGTRLTVV.

The gene calls are TRBV12-3 or TRBV12-4 and TRBJ2-7; D gene unclear. The V and J ends lost 4 bases and 2 bases respectively, with 9 bases between them. The CDR3 contains 13 residues. The CDR3 sequence is CASSSDGPYEQYF. The DNA of the CDR3 is TGTGCCAGCAGTTCGGACGGTCCCTACGAGCAGTACTTC.

V and J are TRBV12-3 or TRBV12-4 and TRBJ2-1; 7 bases are a match to TRBD1. Trimming took 6 bases from V and 9 from J; bases not matched to a gene: 8. CDR3 length equals 13 residues. The CDR3 coding sequence is TGTGCCAGCAGCTCCGACAGGGTCGGTGAGCAGTTCTTC. Its protein is CASSSDRVGEQFF.

This clone was observed a handful of times. In DNA form, the CDR3 reads TGTGCCAGCAGTTCCCCAGGGGACAATCAGCCCCAGCATTTT. This translates into CASSSPGDNQPQHF. The J gene is TRBJ1-5, the V gene TRBV6-5, with D possibly matching TRBD1 (6 bases). Germline values: CDR1 MNHEY, CDR2 SVGAGI. Trimming took off 4 bases at V and 3 bases at J, with 10 bases between the two ends. CDR3 size: 14 residues.

V gene TRBV18 combines with J gene TRBJ2-5, with D tentatively TRBD2 (7 bases). The CDR3 spans 15 residues. The V end was cut by 3 bases, the J end by 5 bases, with 16 bases between. The germline CDR1 and CDR2 sequences are KGHSH and LQKENI. CDR3 DNA sequence: TGTGCCAGCTCACCCCGGGGGGCCCTGGGTGAGACCCAGTACTTC. Its protein product is CASSPRGALGETQYF.

The chain combines TRBV6-1 with TRBJ1-1; 7 bases agree with TRBD1. Germline V gene data show CDR1 as MNHNS and CDR2 as SASEGT. The junction had 4 bases not matched to a gene; V was cut back by 6 bases and J by 3 bases. The CDR3 has 13 residues. CDR3 bases: TGTGCCAGCAGACTTGACAGGGACACTGAAGCTTTCTTT. This sequence encodes CASRLDRDTEAFF.

As to this clone: One junction end disagrees with the germline gene, perhaps due to a read error. The chain uses TRBV24-1 and TRBJ1-2; 7 nucleotides line up with TRBD1. Germline V gives CDR1 KGHDR, CDR2 SFDVKD. The CDR3 runs to 13 residues. For the CDR3, the DNA is TGTGCCACCAGTGATGCAAGGACAGGACAGACCCACTTC. It codes for CATSDARTGQTHF.

J is TRBJ2-5 and V is TRBV7-8, with D perhaps given as TRBD1 or TRBD2 (5 bases each). The CDR3 spans 13 residues. V lost 5 bases and J 5 bases, leaving 12 bases between the germline ends. CDR1 is SGHVS and CDR2 is FQNEAQ in the germline V gene. For the CDR3, the DNA is TGTGCCAGCAGCATGGGGGAGAGGGAGACCCAGTACTTC. It is translated as CASSMGERETQYF. The variable domain in full, with the rest retrieved from reference TRBV7-8 and TRBJ2-5, is GAGVSQSPRYKVAKRGQDVALRCDPISGHVSLFWYQQALGQGPEFLTYFQNEAQLDKSGLPSDRFFAERPEGSVSTLKIQRTQQEDSAVYLCASSMGERETQYFGPGTRLLVL.

The V and J genes are TRBV5-1 and TRBJ1-3; D gene uncertain. In germline, CDR1 is SGHRS, CDR2 YFSETQ. Deletions cut 4 bases from V and 4 bases from J, with 9 bases between. The CDR3 is 13 residues long. The CDR3 coding sequence is TGCGCCAGCAGCGTGGACGGAGGAAACACCATATATTTT. This codes for CASSVDGGNTIYF.

The J gene is TRBJ2-7, the V gene TRBV10-3, with 8 nucleotides matching TRBD2. The CDR3 is made up of 14 amino acids. Germline V CDR1 and CDR2: ENHRY, SYGVKD. J was trimmed by 3 bases and V by 4 bases; bases with no gene match: 5. This CDR3 reads CAISATGGIYEQYF. Here the CDR3 DNA reads TGTGCCATCAGTGCGACGGGGGGGATCTACGAGCAGTACTTC.

The rearrangement uses TRBV5-4 and TRBJ2-1, with D perhaps TRBD2 (6 bases). The CDR3 extends over 12 amino acids. Germline V gives CDR1 SGHNT, CDR2 YYREEE (reference sequence). The V end lost 7 bases, the J end lost 10 bases, and 15 bases lay between the germline ends. The CDR3 DNA sequence: TGTGCCAGCCTGATCCCCGGAGGGGAGCAGTTCTTC. This gives the protein CASLIPGGEQFF.

The rearrangement uses TRBV6-5 and TRBJ1-1; 8 nucleotides align to TRBD1. Trimming cost V 6 bases and J 7 bases; bases outside gene matches: 4. The CDR3 extends over 12 amino acids. Looked up from germline, CDR1 is MNHEY and CDR2 is SVGAGI. The CDR3 DNA follows: TGTGCCAGCAGCCTTGACAGGGGTGAAGCTTTCTTT. Translation gives CASSLDRGEAFF.

The chain links TRBV2 to TRBJ2-2, with D possibly being TRBD1 or TRBD2 (5 bases each). The CDR3 has 15 amino acids. Trimming cost V 0 bases and J 7 bases, with 12 bases left between them. Germline CDR1 and CDR2: SNHLY and FYNNEI. The CDR3 sequence is CASSEAQRGHGELFF. CDR3 in DNA: TGTGCCAGCAGTGAAGCGCAACGGGGCCACGGGGAGCTGTTTTTT.

The rearrangement joins TRBV3-1 (or the pseudogene TRBV3-2) to TRBJ2-2; weak D call: TRBD1 (5 bases). Trimming stripped 2 bases from V and 4 bases from J, with 17 bases between. The CDR3 covers 17 residues. Germline V gene data show CDR1 as LGHDT and CDR2 as YNNKEL (reference sequence). The CDR3 region has the DNA TGTGCCAGCAGCCAAACACAGGCACGCGGTCGCACCGGGGAGCTGTTTTTT. This encodes CASSQTQARGRTGELFF.

The chain combines TRBV18 with TRBJ2-1; 11 bases map to TRBD2. The germline V gene has CDR1 KGHSH and CDR2 LQKENI. The CDR3 runs 17 residues. Unmatched junction bases numbered 3, after V lost 2 bases and J lost 0 bases. The CDR3, as DNA: TGTGCCAGCTCACCAATACTAGCGGGGGCCTCCTACAATGAGCAGTTCTTC. This gives the protein CASSPILAGASYNEQFF.

The chain joins TRBV9 to TRBJ1-3, with D unresolved. The CDR3 consists of 17 residues. The ends were cut back, 0 bases at V and 0 bases at J, with 13 bases in the middle. The germline V gene encodes CDR1 SGDLS and CDR2 YYNGEE. Here the CDR3 reads CASSVVGETSSGNTIYF. DNA for the CDR3: TGTGCCAGCAGCGTAGTTGGGGAGACAAGCTCTGGAAACACCATATATTTT.

The gene calls are TRBV6-6 and TRBJ1-5, with a tentative D call TRBD1 (6 bases). V was shortened by 6 bases and J by 12 bases, with 12 bases between the two germline ends. Germline V gene sequence: CDR1 MNHNY, CDR2 SVGAGI (reference sequence). There are 11 residues in the CDR3. The DNA of the CDR3 is TGTGCCAGCAGCGACAGGTGGCTCCAGCATTTT. Translation gives CASSDRWLQHF.

The chain has TRBV2 and TRBJ2-2; TRBD2 agrees at 9 bases. V trimming: 3 bases; J trimming: 1 base; junction bases outside the gene matches: 3. The CDR3 contains 16 residues. Germline loops: CDR1 SNHLY, CDR2 FYNNEI. Written as DNA, the CDR3 is TGTGCCAGCAGTGAGTCACTAGCGGGGAACACCGGGGAGCTGTTTTTT. It encodes CASSESLAGNTGELFF.